A single sample is the source of the 21 T cell receptor beta chains below, sequenced in a study of T cells in Graves' hyperthyroidism and ophthalmopathy. Using RNA transcripts as the source, TCR beta CDR3 regions were amplified. A set of HTBI primers served as the primers for a first-round RT-PCR of the TCR CDR3. MiXCR, run by TCRdb on the multiplex PCR reads, gives a single entry per CDR3 protein. The sample records about 290,000 distinct CDR3 sequences, about 14% being singletons. Input material: blood. The origin of the receptors is a woman aged 25 to 39 with Graves' hyperthyroidism that later progressed to Graves' ophthalmopathy.

This clonotype was seen repeatedly, ten times or more. The genes are TRBV5-6 and TRBJ2-7, with a possible D match to TRBD1 (5 bases). This CDR3 contains 16 residues. Germline-derived CDR1 and CDR2 are SGHDT and YYEEEE. The ends were cut back, 0 bases at V and 4 bases at J, with 17 bases in the middle. CDR3 region: CASSLVWQGNSYEQYF. The CDR3, as DNA: TGTGCCAGCAGCTTGGTTTGGCAGGGAAATTCGTACGAGCAGTACTTC.

This clonotype was seen many times. Here the CDR3 reads CASSPLRGGRSEQYF. The DNA for the CDR3 is TGTGCCAGCAGCCCACTTAGGGGAGGGAGGAGCGAGCAGTACTTC. This rearrangement joins TRBV11-2 to TRBJ2-7, with 7 bases lining up with TRBD2. The CDR3 runs to 15 residues. Germline V gene sequence: CDR1 SGHAT, CDR2 FQNNGV. V lost 5 bases to trimming and J lost 6 bases; unmatched junction nucleotides: 13. The full variable domain, completed using reference TRBV11-2 and TRBJ2-7, is EAGVAQSPRYKIIEKRQSVAFWCNPISGHATLYWYQQILGQGPKLLIQFQNNGVVDDSQLPKDRFSAERLKGVDSTLKIQPAKLEDSAVYLCASSPLRGGRSEQYFGPGTRLTVT.

This clonotype was counted between two and nine times. Germline and junction disagree at one end, which may indicate a read error. The chain employs TRBV15 and TRBJ2-2; 7 bases fit TRBD1. The germline CDR1 and CDR2 sequences are LNHNV and YYDKDF (reference sequence). The CDR3 length is 15 residues. For the CDR3, the DNA is TGTGCCGCCAGCGTGAAAGGACAGGAGGCCGGGGAGCTGTTTTTT. Amino acid sequence: CAASVKGQEAGELFF.

The sample holds many counts of this clonotype. The chain links TRBV28 to TRBJ2-7; D is tentatively TRBD1 or TRBD2 (7 bases each). Trimming removed 4 bases at V and 6 bases at J, with 19 bases between. Germline V gene sequence: CDR1 MDHEN, CDR2 SYDVKM. The CDR3 runs to 15 residues. In DNA, the CDR3 is TGTGCCAGCAGTTCTCAAAGACAGGGAGGGGGCGAGCAGTACTTC. This sequence encodes CASSSQRQGGGEQYF.

There are many counts of this clonotype. V and J are TRBV18 and TRBJ2-1, with TRBD1 as a possible D gene (5 bases). The CDR3 contains 14 residues. Germline V gene data show CDR1 as KGHSH and CDR2 as LQKENI. The germline V and J ends were trimmed by 0 bases and 10 bases, with 13 bases remaining between them. The CDR3 protein is CASSPPGLMYEQFF. The DNA for the CDR3 is TGTGCCAGCTCACCACCGGGGCTCATGTACGAGCAGTTCTTC.

The V and J genes are TRBV20-1 and TRBJ1-5; the D is unclear. This CDR3 region has 13 residues. CDR1 is DFQATT, CDR2 SNEGSKA, per germline (reference sequence). Trimming stripped 4 bases from V and 9 bases from J, with 16 bases between. This CDR3 reads CSATGDSDLPQHF. DNA of the CDR3: TGCAGTGCTACTGGGGATTCGGATCTGCCCCAGCATTTT.

Many counts were recorded for this clonotype. The V and J genes are TRBV6-1 and TRBJ2-5; 9 bases fit TRBD2. Germline V lookup: CDR1 MNHNS, CDR2 SASEGT. J lost 1 base, V lost 6 bases, and 6 bases had no gene match. CDR3 length equals 15 residues. CDR3 nucleotides: TGTGCCAGCAGATTCCAGACTAGCGGCCAAGAGACCCAGTACTTC. Translation: CASRFQTSGQETQYF.

This clonotype was seen at least ten times. The chain joins TRBV20-1 to TRBJ2-7; 8 bases are a match to TRBD1. This CDR3 has 15 residues. The V and J ends lost 6 bases and 0 bases, in that order; junction bases with no gene match: 10. Looked up from germline, CDR1 is DFQATT and CDR2 is SNEGSKA (reference sequence). DNA for the CDR3: TGCAGTGCCTTCGACAGGGGTGGTTACTCCTACGAGCAGTACTTC. This translates into CSAFDRGGYSYEQYF.

The sample holds many counts of this clonotype. The V gene is TRBV6-2 or TRBV6-3, the J gene TRBJ2-7; TRBD2 matches at 12 bases. Germline V CDR1 and CDR2: MNHEY, SVGEGT. Losses at the gene ends were 6 bases for V and 1 base for J; bases not matched to a gene: 4. The CDR3 runs 15 residues. The CDR3 DNA reads TGTGCCAGCAGCCCAGGACTAGCGGGATCCTACGAGCAGTACTTC. Protein: CASSPGLAGSYEQYF.

This clonotype was found a few times. This chain connects TRBV3-1 to TRBJ2-2; 16 bases fit TRBD2. The germline CDR1 and CDR2 sequences are LGHDT and YNNKEL (reference sequence). With 4 bases clipped from V and 2 bases from J, the junction kept 4 bases outside the gene matches. The CDR3 is 18 amino acids. The DNA of the CDR3 is TGTGCCAGCAGCCCTGGGACTAGCGGGAGGGAAAACACCGGGGAGCTGTTTTTT. Translation: CASSPGTSGRENTGELFF. The full variable domain, with the rest looked up from reference TRBV3-1 and TRBJ2-2, is DTAVSQTPKYLVTQMGNDKSIKCEQNLGHDTMYWYKQDSKKFLKIMFSYNNKELIINETVPNRFSPKSPDKAHLNLHINSLELGDSAVYFCASSPGTSGRENTGELFFGEGSRLTVL.

The table lists this clonotype with a few counts. The J gene is TRBJ1-1, the V gene TRBV29-1; D not certain. Germline V lookup: CDR1 SQVTM, CDR2 ANQGSEA. This CDR3 is built from 14 residues. V was cut by 0 bases and J by 0 bases, with 8 bases left in between. The CDR3 nucleotides read TGCAGCGTTGAAGATCGGGGTATGAACACTGAAGCTTTCTTT. It specifies CSVEDRGMNTEAFF.

In its sample, this clonotype was seen many times. The chain recombines TRBV7-2 with TRBJ2-1, with D perhaps being TRBD1 or TRBD2 (5 bases each). V shed 4 bases and J shed 14 bases, with 12 bases lying between them. The CDR3 sequence is 11 residues long. Germline V gene data show CDR1 as SGHTA and CDR2 as FQGNSA. The CDR3 coding sequence is TGTGCCAGCAGCTCCGGGACCTACGAGTTCTTC. Protein product: CASSSGTYEFF.

This clonotype was detected ten times or more. This chain connects TRBV25-1 to TRBJ2-1; 9 nucleotides agree with TRBD2. Trimming removed 1 base from V and 5 bases from J; junction bases left unmatched: 6. The CDR3 contains 16 residues. The germline gives CDR1 MGHDK, CDR2 SYGVNS. The CDR3 bases are TGTGCCAGCAGTGAATCAGGGACTAGCTTGGACAATGAGCAGTTCTTC. Translating gives CASSESGTSLDNEQFF.

This clonotype was picked up many times. The rearrangement links TRBV12-3 or TRBV12-4 to TRBJ2-4, with unresolved D. The CDR3 extends over 15 amino acids. Between the trimmed V and J ends, which lost 8 bases and 1 base, there was a span of 15 bases. The CDR3 region has the DNA TGTGCCAGCTCCCAGGCTTTGTTGGCCAAAAACATTCAGTACTTC. The encoded protein is CASSQALLAKNIQYF.

The chain uses TRBV29-1 and TRBJ2-1, with a possible D match to TRBD2 (7 bases). Germline assignment: CDR1 SQVTM and CDR2 ANQGSEA. V was cut by 7 bases and J by 6 bases, with 28 bases left in between. This CDR3 contains 17 residues. CDR3 DNA sequence: TGCAGCGCCGCTGGGGGGGAGCTGGGGGGGCTCTTCAATGAGCAGTTCTTC. Protein sequence: CSAAGGELGGLFNEQFF.

V gene TRBV19 combines with J gene TRBJ1-5; possibly TRBD1 for D (6 bases). V shed 7 bases and J shed 6 bases, with 19 bases lying between them. Germline assignment: CDR1 LNHDA and CDR2 SQIVND (reference sequence). This CDR3 region has 15 residues. For the CDR3, the DNA is TGTGCCAGTAAAGAACAGGGAGGAGAGGCTCAGCCCCAGCATTTT. This codes for CASKEQGGEAQPQHF. Using reference TRBV19 and TRBJ1-5 for the parts outside the CDR3, the full variable domain is DGGITQSPKYLFRKEGQNVTLSCEQNLNHDAMYWYRQDPGQGLRLIYYSQIVNDFQKGDIAEGYSVSREKKESFPLTVTSAQKNPTAFYLCASKEQGGEAQPQHFGDGTRLSIL.

The table lists this clonotype with many counts. The chain employs TRBV30 and TRBJ1-1; D call uncertain. The CDR3 consists of 12 residues. Trimming took 5 bases from V and 0 from J, leaving 7 bases between them. Looked up from germline, CDR1 is GTSNPN and CDR2 is SVGIG (reference sequence). CDR3 loop: CAWSIMNTEAFF. As DNA, the CDR3 is TGTGCCTGGTCAATCATGAACACTGAAGCTTTCTTT. Based on the CDR3 plus reference TRBV30 and TRBJ1-1, the full variable domain is SQTIHQWPATLVQPVGSPLSLECTVEGTSNPNLYWYRQAAGRGLQLLFYSVGIGQISSEVPQNLSASRPQDRQFILSSKKLLLSDSGFYLCAWSIMNTEAFFGQGTRLTVV.

This clonotype was recorded at least ten times. This chain joins TRBV7-9 and TRBJ1-1, with TRBD1 matching over 9 bases. There are 18 residues in the CDR3. Per germline, CDR1 SEHNR and CDR2 FQNEAQ (reference sequence). Unmatched junction bases numbered 12, after V lost 4 bases and J lost 0 bases. CDR3 sequence (DNA): TGTGCCAGCAGCTATAGGACAGGGGCCAAGACCGTGAACACTGAAGCTTTCTTT. It encodes CASSYRTGAKTVNTEAFF.

This clonotype was detected ten times or more. This chain joins TRBV20-1 and TRBJ2-7; 10 bases agree with TRBD2. The germline V gene encodes CDR1 DFQATT and CDR2 SNEGSKA (reference sequence). The CDR3 loop spans 13 amino acids. V trimming: 8 bases; J trimming: 1 base; junction bases outside the gene matches: 5. The chain's CDR3 is CSSTSGYSYEQYF. As DNA, the CDR3 is TGCAGTTCGACTAGCGGGTATTCCTACGAGCAGTACTTC.

This clonotype was counted at least ten times. The V and J genes are TRBV15 and TRBJ2-3; 10 bases align to TRBD2. The CDR3 length is 19 residues. Per the germline V gene, CDR1 is LNHNV and CDR2 is YYDKDF (reference sequence). Unmatched junction bases numbered 9, after V lost 0 bases and J lost 0 bases. DNA for the CDR3: TGTGCCACCAGCAGAGACCCCAAAGGACTAGCGGCTAGCACAGATACGCAGTATTTT. Translation: CATSRDPKGLAASTDTQYF.

This clonotype showed up many times. V usage is TRBV28 and J usage is TRBJ1-5, with TRBD1 identical over 8 bases. Trimming took 3 bases from V and 2 from J; bases not matched to a gene: 6. The CDR3 length is 16 residues. CDR1 and CDR2 (germline): MDHEN, SYDVKM. The CDR3 is CASSFAGQVGNQPQHF. In DNA form, the CDR3 reads TGTGCCAGCAGTTTTGCGGGACAGGTCGGCAATCAGCCCCAGCATTTT.